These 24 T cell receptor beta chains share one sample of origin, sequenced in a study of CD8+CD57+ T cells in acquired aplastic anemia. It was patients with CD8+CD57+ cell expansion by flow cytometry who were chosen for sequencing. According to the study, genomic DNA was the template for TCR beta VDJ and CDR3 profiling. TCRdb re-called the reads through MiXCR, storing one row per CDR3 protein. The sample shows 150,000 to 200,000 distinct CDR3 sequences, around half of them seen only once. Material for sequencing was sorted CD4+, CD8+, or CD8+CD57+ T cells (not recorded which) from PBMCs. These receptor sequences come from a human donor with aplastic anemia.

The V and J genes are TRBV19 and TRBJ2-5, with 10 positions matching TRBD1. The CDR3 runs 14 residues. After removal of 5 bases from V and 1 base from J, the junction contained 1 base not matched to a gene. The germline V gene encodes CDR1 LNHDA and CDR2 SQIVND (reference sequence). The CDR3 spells CASSGTGVQETQYF. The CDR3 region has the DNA TGTGCCAGTAGTGGGACAGGGGTCCAAGAGACCCAGTACTTC.

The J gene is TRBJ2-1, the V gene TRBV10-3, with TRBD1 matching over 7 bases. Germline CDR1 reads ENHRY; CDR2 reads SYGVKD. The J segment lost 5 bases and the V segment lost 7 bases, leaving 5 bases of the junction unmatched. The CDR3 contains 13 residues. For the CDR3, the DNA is TGTGCCATCACGGGGCAGGGGGACAATGAGCAGTTCTTC. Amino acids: CAITGQGDNEQFF.

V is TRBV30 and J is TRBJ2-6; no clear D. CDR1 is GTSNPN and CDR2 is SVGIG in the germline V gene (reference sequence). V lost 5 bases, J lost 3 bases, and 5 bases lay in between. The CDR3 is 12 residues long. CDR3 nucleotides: TGTGCCTGGTCGGTTGGGGCCAACGTCCTGACTTTC. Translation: CAWSVGANVLTF.

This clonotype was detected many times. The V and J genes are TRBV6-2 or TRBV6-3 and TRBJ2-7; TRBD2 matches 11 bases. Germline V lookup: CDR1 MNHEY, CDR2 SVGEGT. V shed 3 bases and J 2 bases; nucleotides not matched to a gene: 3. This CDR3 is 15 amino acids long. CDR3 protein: CASSYGLAGTYEQYF. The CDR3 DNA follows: TGTGCCAGCAGTTATGGACTAGCGGGCACCTACGAGCAGTACTTC.

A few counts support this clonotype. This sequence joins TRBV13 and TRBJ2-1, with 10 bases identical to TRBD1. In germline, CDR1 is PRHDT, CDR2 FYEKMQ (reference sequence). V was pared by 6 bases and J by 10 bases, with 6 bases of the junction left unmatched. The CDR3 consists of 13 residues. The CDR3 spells CASSTGQGSEQFF. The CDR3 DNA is TGTGCCAGCAGTACGGGACAGGGGAGCGAGCAGTTCTTC.

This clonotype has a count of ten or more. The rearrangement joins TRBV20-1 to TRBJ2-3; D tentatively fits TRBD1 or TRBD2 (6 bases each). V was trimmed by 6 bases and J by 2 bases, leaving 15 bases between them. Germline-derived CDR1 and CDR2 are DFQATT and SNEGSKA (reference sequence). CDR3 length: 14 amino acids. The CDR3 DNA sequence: TGCAGTGCCGGCGGGGCAGGGGCCACAGATACGCAGTATTTT. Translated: CSAGGAGATDTQYF.

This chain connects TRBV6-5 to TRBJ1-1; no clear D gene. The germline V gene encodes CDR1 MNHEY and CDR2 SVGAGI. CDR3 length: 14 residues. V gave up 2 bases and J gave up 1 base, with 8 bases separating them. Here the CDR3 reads CASSYDSRNTEAFF. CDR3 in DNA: TGTGCCAGCAGTTACGATTCCAGGAACACTGAAGCTTTCTTT.

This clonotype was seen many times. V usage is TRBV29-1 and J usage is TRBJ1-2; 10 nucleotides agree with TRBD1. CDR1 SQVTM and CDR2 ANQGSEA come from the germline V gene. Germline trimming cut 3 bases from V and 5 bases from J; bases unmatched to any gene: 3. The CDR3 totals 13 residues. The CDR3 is CSVDLGQGYGYTF. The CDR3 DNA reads TGCAGCGTTGATCTGGGACAGGGGTATGGCTACACCTTC.

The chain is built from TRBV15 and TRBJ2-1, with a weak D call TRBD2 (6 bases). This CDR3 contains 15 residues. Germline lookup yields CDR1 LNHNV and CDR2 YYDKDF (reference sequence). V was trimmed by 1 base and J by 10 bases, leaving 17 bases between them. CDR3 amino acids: CATSRGGVLSDEQFF. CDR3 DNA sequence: TGTGCCACCAGCAGAGGGGGGGTCCTATCCGACGAGCAGTTCTTC.

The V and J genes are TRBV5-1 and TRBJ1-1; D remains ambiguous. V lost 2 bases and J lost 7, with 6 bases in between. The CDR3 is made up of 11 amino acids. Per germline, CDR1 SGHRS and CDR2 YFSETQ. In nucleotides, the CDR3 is TGCGCCAGCAGCTTCAGAGATGAAGCTTTCTTT. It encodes CASSFRDEAFF.

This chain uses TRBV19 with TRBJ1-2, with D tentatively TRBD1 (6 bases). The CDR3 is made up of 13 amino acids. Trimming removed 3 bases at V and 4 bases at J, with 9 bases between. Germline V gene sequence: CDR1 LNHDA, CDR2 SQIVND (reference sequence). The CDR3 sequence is CASSIGQPYGYTF. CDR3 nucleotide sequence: TGTGCCAGTAGTATCGGACAGCCCTATGGCTACACCTTC. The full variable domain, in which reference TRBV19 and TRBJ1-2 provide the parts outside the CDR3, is DGGITQSPKYLFRKEGQNVTLSCEQNLNHDAMYWYRQDPGQGLRLIYYSQIVNDFQKGDIAEGYSVSREKKESFPLTVTSAQKNPTAFYLCASSIGQPYGYTFGSGTRLTVV.

The DNA for the CDR3 is TGTGCCAGCTTCAGACTAGCGGGAGGATCGTTCCAAGAGACCCAGTACTTC. Encoded protein: CASFRLAGGSFQETQYF. J is TRBJ2-5 and V is TRBV2, with 13 positions matching TRBD2. The CDR3 loop spans 17 amino acids. CDR1 is SNHLY and CDR2 is FYNNEI in the germline V gene. The V segment lost 8 bases and the J segment 1 base; nucleotides outside the gene matches: 10.

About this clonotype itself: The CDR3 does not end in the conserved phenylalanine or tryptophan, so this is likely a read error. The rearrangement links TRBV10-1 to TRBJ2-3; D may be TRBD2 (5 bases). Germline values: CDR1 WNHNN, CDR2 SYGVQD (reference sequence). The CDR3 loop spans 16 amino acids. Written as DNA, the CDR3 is TGTGCCAGCAGTGATCTAGCCGTAGGTAGCACAGATACGCAGTATGTT. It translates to CASSDLAVGSTDTQYV.

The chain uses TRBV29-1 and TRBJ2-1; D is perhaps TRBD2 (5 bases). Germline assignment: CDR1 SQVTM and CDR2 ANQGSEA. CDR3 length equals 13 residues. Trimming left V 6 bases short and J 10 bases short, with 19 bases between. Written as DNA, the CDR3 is TGCAGCGTGCATGCGGGTAACGAGGGCGAGCAGTTCTTC. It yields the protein CSVHAGNEGEQFF.

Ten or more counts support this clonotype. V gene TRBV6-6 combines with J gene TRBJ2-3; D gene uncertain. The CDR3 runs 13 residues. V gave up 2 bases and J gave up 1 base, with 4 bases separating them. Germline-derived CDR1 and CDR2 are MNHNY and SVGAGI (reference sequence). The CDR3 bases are TGTGCCAGCAGTTACACTCGCACAGATACGCAGTATTTT. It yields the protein CASSYTRTDTQYF.

This CDR3 is CASSLRGIAASTDTQYF. The CDR3 DNA reads as TGTGCCAGCAGCTTAAGGGGGATAGCGGCTAGCACAGATACGCAGTATTTT. The chain recombines TRBV11-1 with TRBJ2-3; D possibly matches TRBD1 or TRBD2 (6 bases each). Trimming removed 2 bases from V and 0 bases from J, with 15 bases in between. Germline V gene data show CDR1 as SGHAT and CDR2 as FQDESV (reference sequence). The CDR3 is 17 amino acids.

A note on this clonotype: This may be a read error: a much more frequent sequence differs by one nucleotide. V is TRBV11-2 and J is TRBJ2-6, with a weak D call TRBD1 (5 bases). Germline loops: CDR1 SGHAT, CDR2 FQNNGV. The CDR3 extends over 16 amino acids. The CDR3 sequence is CASSPDVTSGANVRTF. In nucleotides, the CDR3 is TGTGCCAGCAGCCCCGACGTTACCTCTGGGGCCAACGTCCGGACTTTC.

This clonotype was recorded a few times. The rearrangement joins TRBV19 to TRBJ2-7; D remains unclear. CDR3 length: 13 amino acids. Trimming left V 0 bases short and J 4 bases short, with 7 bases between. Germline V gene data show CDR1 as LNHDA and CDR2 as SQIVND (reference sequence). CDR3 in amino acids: CASSIDLPYEQYF. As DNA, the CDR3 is TGTGCCAGTAGTATAGATCTTCCGTACGAGCAGTACTTC. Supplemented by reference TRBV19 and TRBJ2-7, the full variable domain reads DGGITQSPKYLFRKEGQNVTLSCEQNLNHDAMYWYRQDPGQGLRLIYYSQIVNDFQKGDIAEGYSVSREKKESFPLTVTSAQKNPTAFYLCASSIDLPYEQYFGPGTRLTVT.

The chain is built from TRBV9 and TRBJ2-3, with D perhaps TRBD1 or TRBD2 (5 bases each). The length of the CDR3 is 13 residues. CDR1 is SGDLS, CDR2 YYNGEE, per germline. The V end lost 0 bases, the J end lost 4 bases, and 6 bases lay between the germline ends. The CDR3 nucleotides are TGTGCCAGCAGCGTAGCGGGGCCAGATACGCAGTATTTT. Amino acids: CASSVAGPDTQYF.

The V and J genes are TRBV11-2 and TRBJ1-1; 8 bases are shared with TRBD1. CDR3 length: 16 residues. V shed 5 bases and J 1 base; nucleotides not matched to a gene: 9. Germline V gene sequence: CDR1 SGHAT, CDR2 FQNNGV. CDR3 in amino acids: CASSPGGAPRNTEAFF. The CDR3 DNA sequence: TGTGCCAGCAGCCCAGGGGGCGCTCCGAGGAACACTGAAGCTTTCTTT.

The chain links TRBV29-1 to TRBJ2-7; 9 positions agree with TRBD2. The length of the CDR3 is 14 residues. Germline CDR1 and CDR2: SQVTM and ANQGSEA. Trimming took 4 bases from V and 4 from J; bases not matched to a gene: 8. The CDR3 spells CSVGVLAGRYEQYF. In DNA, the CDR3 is TGCAGCGTTGGGGTCCTAGCGGGGCGGTACGAGCAGTACTTC.

CDR3 coding DNA: TGTGCCAGTACCTTCCCACAGGGGAACACTGAAGCTTTCTTT. It is translated as CASTFPQGNTEAFF. The V and J genes are TRBV19 and TRBJ1-1; a weak D match, TRBD1 (6 bases). With 7 bases removed from V and 1 base from J, the gap between germline ends came to 13 bases. The germline V gene encodes CDR1 LNHDA and CDR2 SQIVND (reference sequence). The CDR3 spans 14 residues.

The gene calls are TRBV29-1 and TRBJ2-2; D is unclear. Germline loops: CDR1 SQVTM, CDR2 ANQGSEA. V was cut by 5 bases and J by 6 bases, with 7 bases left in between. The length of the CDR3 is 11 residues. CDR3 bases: TGCAGCGTTCGGTCACCCGGGGAGCTGTTTTTT. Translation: CSVRSPGELFF.

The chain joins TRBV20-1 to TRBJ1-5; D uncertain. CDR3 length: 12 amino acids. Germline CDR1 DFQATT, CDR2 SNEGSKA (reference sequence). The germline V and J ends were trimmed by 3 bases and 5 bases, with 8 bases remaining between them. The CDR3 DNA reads TGCAGTGCTAGCAGTATGTATCAGCCCCAGCATTTT. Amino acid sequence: CSASSMYQPQHF.